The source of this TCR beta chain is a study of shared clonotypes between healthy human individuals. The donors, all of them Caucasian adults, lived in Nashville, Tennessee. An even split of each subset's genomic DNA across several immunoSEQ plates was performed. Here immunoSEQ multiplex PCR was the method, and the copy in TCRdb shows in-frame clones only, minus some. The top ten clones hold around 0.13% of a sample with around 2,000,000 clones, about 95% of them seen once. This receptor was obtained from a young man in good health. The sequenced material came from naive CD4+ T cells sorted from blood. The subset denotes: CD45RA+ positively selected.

CDR3 sequence: CASSPTAGASYNEQFF. The DNA of the CDR3 is TGTGCCAGTAGCCCGACGGCGGGGGCTTCCTACAATGAGCAGTTCTTC. The V call is TRBV19, the J call TRBJ2-1, with D perhaps matching TRBD2 (7 bases). V shed 6 bases and J shed 1 base, with 16 bases lying between them. The CDR3 has 16 residues. CDR1 LNHDA and CDR2 SQIVND come from the germline V gene (reference sequence).